One and the same sample provided the 18 T cell receptor beta chains below, sequenced in a study of blood T cell repertoires in COVID-19. Sequencing used immunoSEQ multiplex PCR; TCRdb keeps in-frame clones, though not all of them. The sample lists tens of thousands of clones, 70% to 90% occurring once. Sequenced sample: peripheral blood. These receptors were collected from a woman between 45 and 65 years old with COVID-19, enrolled during active disease.

V and J are TRBV6-5 and TRBJ2-7; the D gene is possibly TRBD2 (6 bases). The CDR3 covers 13 residues. CDR1 is MNHEY and CDR2 is SVGAGI in the germline V gene. V lost 6 bases, J lost 2 bases, and 11 bases lay in between. This chain's CDR3 is CASSGTLTYEQYF. DNA of the CDR3: TGTGCCAGCAGCGGGACTCTGACCTACGAGCAGTACTTC.

This chain joins TRBV30 and TRBJ1-5; D gene ambiguous. CDR3 size: 13 residues. CDR1 GTSNPN and CDR2 SVGIG come from the germline V gene (reference sequence). Trimming took off 1 base at V and 5 bases at J, with 9 bases between the two ends. DNA of the CDR3: TGTGCCTGGAGTGGTTCAGGTGATCAGCCCCAGCATTTT. This sequence encodes CAWSGSGDQPQHF.

The rearrangement uses TRBV7-3 and TRBJ2-7; TRBD2 aligns across 9 bases. CDR1 is SGHTA, CDR2 FQGTGA, per germline. The CDR3 loop spans 15 amino acids. Unmatched junction bases numbered 8, after V lost 5 bases and J lost 3 bases. In nucleotides, the CDR3 is TGTGCCAGCAGCGTAATTAGCGGGAGTTTCTACGAGCAGTACTTC. Residues: CASSVISGSFYEQYF.

The rearrangement links TRBV19 to TRBJ2-5; TRBD2 is a possible D gene (6 bases). Trimming took off 0 bases at V and 4 bases at J, with 12 bases between the two ends. The CDR3 runs 15 residues. Germline V gene sequence: CDR1 LNHDA, CDR2 SQIVND (reference sequence). The CDR3 region has the DNA TGTGCCAGTAGTATAGACATGGAGGGGCGAGAGACCCAGTACTTC. Encoded protein: CASSIDMEGRETQYF.

This clone was counted once. The V gene is TRBV5-1, the J gene TRBJ2-1; weak D call: TRBD2 (5 bases). V lost 4 bases to trimming and J lost 15 bases, with 20 bases between them. Per germline, CDR1 SGHRS and CDR2 YFSETQ. The CDR3 has 13 amino acids. CDR3 protein: CASSPTYRLWWFF. CDR3 bases: TGCGCCAGCAGCCCTACATATAGACTATGGTGGTTCTTC.

This clone was picked up a small number of times. The rearrangement joins TRBV4-3 to TRBJ2-7; 10 nucleotides agree with TRBD2. V shed 1 base, J shed 1 base, and the junction held 1 base outside the gene matches. The length of the CDR3 is 15 residues. Germline V lookup: CDR1 LGHNA, CDR2 YSLEER. CDR3 loop: CASSQVAGGSYEQYF. As DNA, the CDR3 is TGCGCCAGCAGCCAAGTAGCGGGAGGATCCTACGAGCAGTACTTC.

This clone is a singleton in its sample. The chain is built from TRBV2 and TRBJ1-3; the D is unclear. The CDR3 is made up of 13 amino acids. Germline lookup yields CDR1 SNHLY and CDR2 FYNNEI. Trimming took off 6 bases at V and 4 bases at J, with 10 bases between the two ends. The CDR3: CASSRNNGNTIYF. CDR3 coding DNA: TGTGCCAGCAGCAGAAATAACGGAAACACCATATATTTT.

The CDR3 protein is CASSIPGQGNEQYF. The CDR3 DNA sequence: TGTGCCAGCAGCATTCCGGGACAGGGGAACGAGCAGTACTTC. This chain links TRBV5-6 with TRBJ2-7, with TRBD1 matching over 10 bases. After removal of 4 bases from V and 5 bases from J, the junction contained 6 bases not matched to a gene. CDR3 size: 14 residues. Germline V gene sequence: CDR1 SGHDT, CDR2 YYEEEE.

The CDR3 DNA reads TGTGCCAGCAGCGGCGGGGTAATCACCATATATTTT. It translates to CASSGGVITIYF. This chain uses TRBV7-9 with TRBJ1-3; D is unclear. Germline values: CDR1 SEHNR, CDR2 FQNEAQ (reference sequence). The CDR3 has 12 residues. The V end was cut by 5 bases, the J end by 9 bases, with 11 bases between.

The chain employs TRBV4-2 and TRBJ2-7; 7 nucleotides agree with TRBD1. Germline V lookup: CDR1 LGHNA, CDR2 YNFKEQ. The CDR3 contains 18 residues. V dropped 0 bases and J dropped 1; count of bases not matched to a gene: 12. The CDR3 bases are TGTGCCAGCAGCCAAGATCGGGAAGGGGGCACCCTTTCCTACGAGCAGTACTTC. This encodes CASSQDREGGTLSYEQYF.

This chain links TRBV5-6 with TRBJ2-7; D perhaps matches TRBD1 (6 bases). The CDR3 consists of 14 residues. Trimming pared 2 bases from V and 3 bases from J, leaving 12 bases between. CDR1 SGHDT and CDR2 YYEEEE come from the germline V gene. The CDR3 loop reads CASSLRTEIYEQYF. The CDR3 DNA sequence: TGTGCCAGCAGCTTACGGACAGAAATCTACGAGCAGTACTTC.

This clone came up a few times. V gene TRBV5-6 combines with J gene TRBJ2-1; D is perhaps TRBD2 (5 bases). Trimming removed 2 bases at V and 4 bases at J, with 13 bases between. The CDR3 contains 15 residues. Per germline, CDR1 SGHDT and CDR2 YYEEEE. The CDR3 sequence is CASSLTRGRYNEQFF. The CDR3 nucleotides are TGTGCCAGCAGCTTAACCCGGGGTAGGTACAATGAGCAGTTCTTC.

The V call is TRBV10-3, the J call TRBJ2-2; D gene unclear. The CDR3 is 14 residues long. Germline V gene sequence: CDR1 ENHRY, CDR2 SYGVKD. The germline V and J ends were trimmed by 4 bases and 7 bases, with 13 bases remaining between them. CDR3 loop: CAISGLASGGELFF. In nucleotides, the CDR3 is TGTGCCATCAGTGGTTTGGCCTCGGGCGGGGAGCTGTTTTTT.

The chain joins TRBV7-8 to TRBJ2-7, with 8 positions matching TRBD1. The CDR3 sequence is 15 residues long. V lost 8 bases and J lost 2; bases outside the gene matches: 11. CDR1 SGHVS and CDR2 FQNEAQ come from the germline V gene. The CDR3 region has the DNA TGTGCCAGCTCACCTCGACAGGGGCAGACCTACGAGCAGTACTTC. Its translation is CASSPRQGQTYEQYF.

The V gene is TRBV7-3, the J gene TRBJ2-1, with D maybe TRBD1 (6 bases). The CDR3 contains 15 residues. Germline assignment: CDR1 SGHTA and CDR2 FQGTGA. Trimming removed 5 bases from V and 6 bases from J, with 17 bases in between. CDR3 nucleotide sequence: TGTGCCAGCAGCCCGAGCTCGAACAGGGCCAATGAGCAGTTCTTC. Translated: CASSPSSNRANEQFF. Full variable domain (missing parts from reference TRBV7-3 and TRBJ2-1): GAGVSQTPSNKVTEKGKYVELRCDPISGHTALYWYRQSLGQGPEFLIYFQGTGAADDSGLPNDRFFAVRPEGSVSTLKIQRTERGDSAVYLCASSPSSNRANEQFFGPGTRLTVL.

The gene calls are TRBV19 and TRBJ2-7; 9 bases match TRBD2. The CDR3 has 16 residues. J was trimmed by 3 bases and V by 4 bases; bases with no gene match: 10. In germline, CDR1 is LNHDA, CDR2 SQIVND (reference sequence). CDR3 coding DNA: TGTGCCAGTAGTAGCGGGAGGGCCGTGTTCCTCTACGAGCAGTACTTC. Amino acid sequence: CASSSGRAVFLYEQYF.

The V call is TRBV5-6, the J call TRBJ2-1; D possibly corresponds to TRBD1 (5 bases). This CDR3 contains 12 residues. V lost 7 bases, J lost 6 bases, and 11 bases lay in between. From germline, CDR1 is SGHDT and CDR2 YYEEEE. The CDR3 spells CASGNRINEQFF. DNA for the CDR3: TGTGCCAGCGGGAACAGGATCAATGAGCAGTTCTTC.

The table lists this clone with a count of one. The chain is built from TRBV28 and TRBJ2-4; 10 nucleotides line up with TRBD1. The CDR3 consists of 15 residues. Germline trimming cut 2 bases from V and 5 bases from J; bases unmatched to any gene: 3. CDR1 is MDHEN, CDR2 SYDVKM, per germline. The CDR3 reads CASSLPGQGENIQYF. CDR3 in DNA: TGTGCCAGCAGTTTACCCGGACAGGGGGAAAACATTCAGTACTTC.